Following are 11 T cell receptor beta chains from one sample sequenced in a study of cytomegalovirus exposure and HLA in healthy donors (TCRdb year 2017). The method was the immunoSEQ multiplex PCR assay. For the multiplex PCR, a mixture combining 60 forward primers for TCR Vbeta segments and 13 reverse primers for TCR Jbeta segments was used. Sourced from immuneACCESS, this table was stored by TCRdb with only in-frame sequences that have V and J called. A share of the clones is absent; for the studies checked, an unresolved V gene accounts for under half, and the remainder has no known explanation. The sample has about 130,000 clones on record. Around 2.7% of the sample rests with the top ten. The sample comprised PBMCs. The receptor set was obtained from a man younger than 40 in good health and CMV-seronegative.

This rearrangement joins TRBV7-3 to TRBJ2-1; unclear D gene. The CDR3 is 13 amino acids. Germline V gives CDR1 SGHTA, CDR2 FQGTGA. The ends were cut back, 3 bases at V and 2 bases at J, with 5 bases in the middle. The chain's CDR3 is CASSFAAYNEQFF. The DNA of the CDR3 is TGTGCCAGCAGCTTCGCAGCCTACAATGAGCAGTTCTTC.

This rearrangement joins TRBV7-2 to TRBJ2-7, with TRBD2 matching over 11 bases. This CDR3 spans 15 amino acids. Germline V lookup: CDR1 SGHTA, CDR2 FQGNSA. V dropped 5 bases and J dropped 2; count of bases not matched to a gene: 5. DNA for the CDR3: TGTGCCAGCAGCCTCACTAGCGGGGGAACCTACGAGCAGTACTTC. It is translated as CASSLTSGGTYEQYF.

The rearrangement links TRBV28 to TRBJ1-2; 10 bases fit TRBD1. The CDR3 sequence is 13 residues long. Trimming at V came to 7 bases and at J to 8 bases, leaving 7 bases not matched to a gene. Per germline, CDR1 MDHEN and CDR2 SYDVKM. The CDR3 loop is CASTPGQGRGYTF. For the CDR3, the DNA is TGTGCCAGCACTCCGGGACAGGGGAGGGGCTACACCTTC.

This chain uses TRBV5-1 with TRBJ2-1; tentatively, D is TRBD2 (6 bases). With 3 bases removed from V and 4 bases from J, the gap between germline ends came to 14 bases. Germline lookup yields CDR1 SGHRS and CDR2 YFSETQ. The CDR3 is 15 amino acids. The CDR3 DNA is TGCGCCAGCAGCTCGGGGTCTGGACTATACAATGAGCAGTTCTTC. This sequence encodes CASSSGSGLYNEQFF.

The V gene is TRBV30, the J gene TRBJ1-4; D is possibly TRBD1 (6 bases). The V gene's germline CDR1 is GTSNPN and CDR2 SVGIG (reference sequence). The CDR3 has 14 amino acids. The V and J ends lost 5 bases and 5 bases respectively, with 15 bases between them. The CDR3 spells CAWHTGLVNEKLFF. CDR3 bases: TGTGCCTGGCACACAGGGTTGGTAAATGAAAAACTGTTTTTT.

The genes are TRBV2 and TRBJ2-1; 9 nucleotides align to TRBD2. J was trimmed by 9 bases and V by 5 bases; bases with no gene match: 35. This CDR3 comprises 23 residues. Germline V CDR1 and CDR2: SNHLY, FYNNEI. This chain's CDR3 is CASSPRSAIAGERVASWAIEQFF. The DNA of the CDR3 is TGTGCCAGCAGTCCTCGGTCCGCGATAGCGGGGGAGAGGGTAGCTTCTTGGGCCATTGAGCAGTTCTTC.

The chain is built from TRBV18 and TRBJ2-3, with 8 bases aligning to TRBD1. CDR3 length: 18 amino acids. Looked up from germline, CDR1 is KGHSH and CDR2 is LQKENI. V trimming: 3 bases; J trimming: 1 base; junction bases outside the gene matches: 12. The CDR3 DNA is TGTGCCAGCTCACCCCAACCTCAGGGGGCTCTAGGCACAGATACGCAGTATTTT. This sequence encodes CASSPQPQGALGTDTQYF.

The chain links TRBV5-1 to TRBJ1-1, with D perhaps matching TRBD1 (5 bases). Trimming took off 4 bases at V and 3 bases at J, with 10 bases between the two ends. The germline V gene has CDR1 SGHRS and CDR2 YFSETQ. The CDR3 is made up of 13 amino acids. The CDR3 spells CASSKGFDTEAFF. CDR3 bases: TGCGCCAGCAGCAAGGGGTTCGACACTGAAGCTTTCTTT.

The gene calls are TRBV5-6 and TRBJ1-1, with a possible D match to TRBD1 (6 bases). This CDR3 is built from 13 residues. Germline assignment: CDR1 SGHDT and CDR2 YYEEEE. Trimming stripped 3 bases from V and 1 base from J, with 7 bases between. CDR3 loop: CASSSTGNTEAFF. The CDR3 DNA reads as TGTGCCAGCAGCTCGACAGGGAACACTGAAGCTTTCTTT.

The rearrangement links TRBV5-1 to TRBJ2-7, with 11 bases matching TRBD1. The CDR3 spans 18 residues. V lost 0 bases to trimming and J lost 0 bases; unmatched junction nucleotides: 8. Germline V gene lookup returns CDR1 SGHRS and CDR2 YFSETQ. This CDR3 reads CASSLGTGGRSTSYEQYF. CDR3 bases: TGCGCCAGCAGCTTGGGGACAGGGGGCCGTTCGACCTCCTACGAGCAGTACTTC.

The chain couples TRBV19 to TRBJ2-2; 7 positions match TRBD1. The J segment lost 7 bases and the V segment lost 8 bases, leaving 4 bases of the junction unmatched. CDR1 LNHDA and CDR2 SQIVND come from the germline V gene (reference sequence). The CDR3 consists of 12 residues. The CDR3 DNA reads as TGTGCCAGTGAGACAGGGAACGGGGAGCTGTTTTTT. Protein sequence: CASETGNGELFF.